This entry lists 16 T cell receptor beta chains sequenced from one sample in a study of control samples from healthy donors and cancer patients (dated by TCRdb to the early 2020s). Library method: the immunoSEQ multiplex PCR assay. Here the immuneACCESS table is served through TCRdb, limited to in-frame sequences with V and J called. Missing clones are a known gap in these copies; in checked studies unresolved V genes cover under half, and the rest lacks a known reason. This sample comprises 150,000 or so clones, 94% of them detected only once. Of the sample, about 5.2% is held by the ten largest clones. The specimen was blood. Receptors were obtained from a man in his forties in good health.

The V gene is TRBV6-6, the J gene TRBJ1-2; TRBD1 agrees at 12 bases. Germline-derived CDR1 and CDR2 are MNHNY and SVGAGI (reference sequence). Trimming removed 5 bases from V and 7 bases from J; junction bases left unmatched: 8. The CDR3 has 15 amino acids. The CDR3 spells CASSIDRDRGLGYTF. Here the CDR3 DNA reads TGTGCCAGCAGTATCGACCGGGACAGGGGGCTTGGCTACACCTTC.

The chain employs TRBV11-2 and TRBJ1-6; D may be TRBD1 (5 bases). V dropped 5 bases and J dropped 5 bases, with 16 bases sitting between them. The CDR3 loop spans 16 amino acids. CDR1 and CDR2 (germline): SGHAT, FQNNGV. The DNA of the CDR3 is TGTGCCAGCAGCCCATGGACACCAACTAATAATTCACCCCTCCACTTT. Amino acids: CASSPWTPTNNSPLHF. The full variable domain, with the rest looked up from reference TRBV11-2 and TRBJ1-6, is EAGVAQSPRYKIIEKRQSVAFWCNPISGHATLYWYQQILGQGPKLLIQFQNNGVVDDSQLPKDRFSAERLKGVDSTLKIQPAKLEDSAVYLCASSPWTPTNNSPLHFGNGTRLTVT.

J is TRBJ2-1 and V is TRBV5-8; D unresolved. This CDR3 spans 14 amino acids. V gave up 0 bases and J gave up 4 bases, with 8 bases separating them. Germline V lookup: CDR1 SGHTS, CDR2 YDEGEE. The CDR3 protein is CASSLGSGYNEQFF. In DNA form, the CDR3 reads TGTGCCAGCAGCTTGGGGTCCGGGTACAATGAGCAGTTCTTC.

The chain carries TRBV6-5 and TRBJ1-2; TRBD1 matches at 8 bases. V lost 0 bases to trimming and J lost 12 bases; unmatched junction nucleotides: 6. The CDR3 extends over 13 amino acids. Germline V gene data show CDR1 as MNHEY and CDR2 as SVGAGI. The CDR3 coding sequence is TGTGCCAGCAGTTACTCTGGGCAGGGGGCTAACACCTTC. Its translation is CASSYSGQGANTF.

This chain connects TRBV5-4 to TRBJ1-1; maybe TRBD1 (5 bases). The CDR3 loop spans 13 amino acids. The germline V gene encodes CDR1 SGHNT and CDR2 YYREEE (reference sequence). V was cut by 2 bases and J by 4 bases, with 9 bases left in between. The CDR3 region is CASSFNGGTEAFF. For the CDR3, the DNA is TGTGCCAGCAGCTTCAACGGGGGCACTGAAGCTTTCTTT.

This rearrangement joins TRBV19 to TRBJ2-3, with TRBD1 identical over 7 bases. CDR1 is LNHDA, CDR2 SQIVND, per germline (reference sequence). Trimming at V came to 3 bases and at J to 4 bases, leaving 7 bases not matched to a gene. CDR3 length equals 15 residues. CDR3: CASSMRGGGSDTQYF. CDR3 sequence (DNA): TGTGCCAGTAGTATGCGAGGGGGCGGTTCAGATACGCAGTATTTT.

The chain recombines TRBV28 with TRBJ1-1; D remains ambiguous. Germline loops: CDR1 MDHEN, CDR2 SYDVKM. CDR3 length: 11 amino acids. V shed 5 bases and J shed 8 bases, with 9 bases lying between them. The CDR3 nucleotides read TGTGCCAGCAGTAAAACAGAGGAAGCTTTCTTT. Translation gives CASSKTEEAFF.

CDR3 sequence (DNA): TGTGCCAGCAGTAACACCGGGGAGCTGTTTTTT. This sequence encodes CASSNTGELFF. The genes are TRBV2 and TRBJ2-2; D is ambiguous. The germline CDR1 and CDR2 sequences are SNHLY and FYNNEI. This CDR3 has 11 residues. V dropped 5 bases and J dropped 2 bases, with 0 bases sitting between them.

The V gene is TRBV29-1, the J gene TRBJ1-3; D may be TRBD1 (5 bases). Germline-derived CDR1 and CDR2 are SQVTM and ANQGSEA. The CDR3 contains 13 residues. V was shortened by 3 bases and J by 8 bases, with 14 bases between the two germline ends. CDR3 protein: CSVDPFQGDTIYF. The CDR3 DNA follows: TGCAGCGTTGACCCATTTCAAGGGGACACCATATATTTT.

A single count supports this clone. The V call is TRBV5-8, the J call TRBJ1-5; D perhaps matches TRBD1 (5 bases). There are 18 residues in the CDR3. The ends were cut back, 3 bases at V and 1 base at J, with 20 bases in the middle. Germline values: CDR1 SGHTS, CDR2 YDEGEE. The CDR3 coding sequence is TGTGCCAGCAGCTCTGGCAGGGTCGGATCATCAAGCAATCAGCCCCAGCATTTT. Translated, it gives CASSSGRVGSSSNQPQHF.

The CDR3 sequence is CASSPLTGVSYGYTF. The DNA of the CDR3 is TGTGCCAGCAGCCCCTTGACAGGGGTCTCCTATGGCTACACCTTC. The rearrangement joins TRBV11-2 to TRBJ1-2; the match to TRBD1 covers 8 bases. Germline trimming cut 5 bases from V and 4 bases from J; bases unmatched to any gene: 9. Germline lookup yields CDR1 SGHAT and CDR2 FQNNGV. The CDR3 has 15 amino acids.

The chain joins TRBV19 to TRBJ1-4, with TRBD1 matching 9 bases. The CDR3 consists of 16 residues. Germline-derived CDR1 and CDR2 are LNHDA and SQIVND (reference sequence). Losses at the gene ends were 5 bases for V and 5 bases for J; bases not matched to a gene: 9. DNA of the CDR3: TGTGCCAGTAGTCCACGGACAGGGGCCCGAAATGAAAAACTGTTTTTT. This encodes CASSPRTGARNEKLFF.

The chain has TRBV5-4 and TRBJ1-2; a weak D match, TRBD1 (5 bases). The CDR3 contains 16 residues. Trimming left V 5 bases short and J 5 bases short, with 22 bases between. Per germline, CDR1 SGHNT and CDR2 YYREEE (reference sequence). CDR3 loop: CASSSPGWRGTYGYTF. CDR3 in DNA: TGTGCCAGCAGTAGTCCCGGGTGGCGGGGCACTTATGGCTACACCTTC.

The chain carries TRBV7-6 and TRBJ1-1, with 8 nucleotides matching TRBD1. CDR1 is SGHVS, CDR2 FNYEAQ, per germline. After removal of 5 bases from V and 4 bases from J, the junction contained 12 bases not matched to a gene. The CDR3 spans 16 residues. In DNA, the CDR3 is TGTGCCAGCAGCCAAAGGACAGGGTCCGGGGGCACTGAAGCTTTCTTT. It is translated as CASSQRTGSGGTEAFF.

The chain has TRBV27 and TRBJ1-2; a possible D gene is TRBD1 (5 bases). Trimming stripped 2 bases from V and 8 bases from J, with 15 bases between. Germline CDR1 MNHEY, CDR2 SMNVEV (reference sequence). This CDR3 has 14 residues. This CDR3 reads CASSLVGGMEGYTF. For the CDR3, the DNA is TGTGCCAGCAGTTTAGTGGGGGGGATGGAGGGCTACACCTTC.

This chain joins TRBV3-1 (or the pseudogene TRBV3-2) and TRBJ1-2, with 10 bases matching TRBD1. Germline V gene lookup returns CDR1 LGHDT and CDR2 YNNKEL (reference sequence). V was clipped by 7 bases and J by 7 bases; unmatched bases: 6. This CDR3 region has 13 residues. The CDR3 nucleotides read TGTGCCAGCACCCGACAGGGGGCGGGTGGCTACACCTTC. Protein product: CASTRQGAGGYTF.